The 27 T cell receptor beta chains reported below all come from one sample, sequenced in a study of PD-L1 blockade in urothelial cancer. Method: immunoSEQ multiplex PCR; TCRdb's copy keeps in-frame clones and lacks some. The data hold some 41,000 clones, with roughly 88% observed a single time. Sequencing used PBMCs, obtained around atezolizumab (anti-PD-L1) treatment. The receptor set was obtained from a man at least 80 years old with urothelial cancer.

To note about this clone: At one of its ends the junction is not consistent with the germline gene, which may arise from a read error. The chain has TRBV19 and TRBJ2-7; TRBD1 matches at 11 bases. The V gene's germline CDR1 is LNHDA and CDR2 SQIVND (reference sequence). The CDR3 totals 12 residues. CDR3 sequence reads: CASSTDRGRLHF. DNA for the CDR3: TGTGCCAGTAGTACGGACAGGGGGCGCTTACACTTC.

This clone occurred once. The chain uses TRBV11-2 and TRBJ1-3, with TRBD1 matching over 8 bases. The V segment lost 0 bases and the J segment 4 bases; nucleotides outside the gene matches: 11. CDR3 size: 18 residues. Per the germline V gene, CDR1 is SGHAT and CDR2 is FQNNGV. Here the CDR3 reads CASSLDRHTGGFGNTIYF. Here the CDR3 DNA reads TGTGCCAGCAGCTTAGATCGCCATACAGGGGGATTCGGAAACACCATATATTTT.

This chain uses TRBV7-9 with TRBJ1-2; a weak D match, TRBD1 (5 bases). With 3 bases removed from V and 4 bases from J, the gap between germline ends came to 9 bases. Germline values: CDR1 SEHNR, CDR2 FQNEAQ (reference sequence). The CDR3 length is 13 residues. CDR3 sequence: CASSFSQGYGYTF. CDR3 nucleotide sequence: TGTGCCAGCAGCTTCTCTCAGGGCTATGGCTACACCTTC. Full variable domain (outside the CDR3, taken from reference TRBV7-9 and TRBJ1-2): DTGVSQNPRHKITKRGQNVTFRCDPISEHNRLYWYRQTLGQGPEFLTYFQNEAQLEKSRLLSDRFSAERPKGSFSTLEIQRTEQGDSAMYLCASSFSQGYGYTFGSGTRLTVV.

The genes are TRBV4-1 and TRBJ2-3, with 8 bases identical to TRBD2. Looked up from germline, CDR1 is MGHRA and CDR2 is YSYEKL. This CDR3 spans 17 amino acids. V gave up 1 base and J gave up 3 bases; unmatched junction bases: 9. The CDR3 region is CASSQGGAGGGTDTQYF. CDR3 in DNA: TGCGCCAGCAGCCAAGGAGGGGCGGGAGGTGGGACAGATACGCAGTATTTT.

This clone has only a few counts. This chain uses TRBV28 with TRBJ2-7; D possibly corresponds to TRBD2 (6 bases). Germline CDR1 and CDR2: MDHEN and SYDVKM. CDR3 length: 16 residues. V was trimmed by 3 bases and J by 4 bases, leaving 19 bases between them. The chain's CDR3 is CASSLGPTGGDYEQYF. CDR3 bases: TGTGCCAGCAGTTTGGGTCCTACGGGCGGGGATTACGAGCAGTACTTC.

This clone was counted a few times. The CDR3 loop is CASSDFRRGSNQPQHF. CDR3 bases: TGTGCCAGCAGCGACTTCCGGCGCGGGAGCAATCAGCCCCAGCATTTT. The chain has TRBV11-2 and TRBJ1-5; D not resolved. This CDR3 has 16 amino acids. V lost 5 bases to trimming and J lost 1 base, with 15 bases between them. Per germline, CDR1 SGHAT and CDR2 FQNNGV. The whole variable domain, remainder taken from reference TRBV11-2 and TRBJ1-5, is EAGVAQSPRYKIIEKRQSVAFWCNPISGHATLYWYQQILGQGPKLLIQFQNNGVVDDSQLPKDRFSAERLKGVDSTLKIQPAKLEDSAVYLCASSDFRRGSNQPQHFGDGTRLSIL.

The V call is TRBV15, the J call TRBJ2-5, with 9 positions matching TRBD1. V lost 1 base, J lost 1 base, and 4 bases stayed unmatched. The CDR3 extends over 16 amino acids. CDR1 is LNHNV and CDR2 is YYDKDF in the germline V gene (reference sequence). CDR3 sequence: CATSRATDRGQETQYF. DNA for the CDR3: TGTGCCACCAGCAGAGCGACGGACAGGGGCCAAGAGACCCAGTACTTC.

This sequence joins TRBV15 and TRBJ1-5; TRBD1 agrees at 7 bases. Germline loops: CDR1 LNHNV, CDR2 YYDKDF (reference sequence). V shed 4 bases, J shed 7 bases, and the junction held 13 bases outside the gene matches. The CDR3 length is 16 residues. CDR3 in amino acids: CATSNHLTGKYQPQHF. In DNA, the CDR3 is TGTGCCACCAGCAACCACCTGACAGGGAAGTACCAGCCCCAGCATTTT.

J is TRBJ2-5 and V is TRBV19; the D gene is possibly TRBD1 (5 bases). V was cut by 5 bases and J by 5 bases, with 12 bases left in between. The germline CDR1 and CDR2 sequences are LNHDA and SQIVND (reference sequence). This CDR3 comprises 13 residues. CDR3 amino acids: CASSPGFPETQYF. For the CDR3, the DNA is TGTGCCAGTAGTCCAGGGTTCCCGGAGACCCAGTACTTC.

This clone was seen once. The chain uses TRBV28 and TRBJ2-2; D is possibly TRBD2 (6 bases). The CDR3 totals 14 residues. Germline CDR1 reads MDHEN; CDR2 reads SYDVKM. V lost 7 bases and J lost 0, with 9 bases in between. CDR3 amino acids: CASTGLSNTGELFF. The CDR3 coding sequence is TGTGCCAGCACGGGACTCTCGAACACCGGGGAGCTGTTTTTT.

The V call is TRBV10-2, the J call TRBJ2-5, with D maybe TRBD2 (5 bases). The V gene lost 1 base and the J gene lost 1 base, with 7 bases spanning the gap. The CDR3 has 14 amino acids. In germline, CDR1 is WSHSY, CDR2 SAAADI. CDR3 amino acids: CASSEFGVQETQYF. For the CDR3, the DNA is TGCGCCAGCAGTGAGTTCGGGGTCCAAGAGACCCAGTACTTC.

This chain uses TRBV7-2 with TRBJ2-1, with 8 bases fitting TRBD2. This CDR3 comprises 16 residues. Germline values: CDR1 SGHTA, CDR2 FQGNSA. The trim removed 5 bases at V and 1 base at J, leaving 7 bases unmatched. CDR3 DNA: TGTGCCAGCAGCCTCGCGACTAGCGCATCCTACAATGAGCAGTTCTTC. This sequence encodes CASSLATSASYNEQFF.

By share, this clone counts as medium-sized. CDR3 sequence: CASSTPLAGALDEQYF. The CDR3 DNA reads as TGTGCCAGCAGCACTCCCCTAGCGGGAGCGTTAGACGAGCAGTACTTC. The chain recombines TRBV6-6 with TRBJ2-7, with 10 nucleotides matching TRBD2. V trimming: 6 bases; J trimming: 5 bases; junction bases outside the gene matches: 13. The CDR3 is made up of 16 amino acids. Germline values: CDR1 MNHNY, CDR2 SVGAGI (reference sequence).

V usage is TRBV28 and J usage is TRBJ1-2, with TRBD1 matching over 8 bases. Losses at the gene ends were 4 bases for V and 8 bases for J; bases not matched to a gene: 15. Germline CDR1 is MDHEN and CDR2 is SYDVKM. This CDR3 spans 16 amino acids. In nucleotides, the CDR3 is TGTGCCAGCAGTTCTCGGACAGGGAGAGGGGTAGGGGGCTACACCTTC. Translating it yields CASSSRTGRGVGGYTF.

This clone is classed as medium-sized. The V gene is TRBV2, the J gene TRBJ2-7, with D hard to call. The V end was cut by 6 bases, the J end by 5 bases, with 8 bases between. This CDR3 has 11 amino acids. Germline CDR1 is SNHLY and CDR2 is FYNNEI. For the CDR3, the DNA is TGTGCCAGCAGGTTAGCTAACGAGCAGTACTTC. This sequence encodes CASRLANEQYF. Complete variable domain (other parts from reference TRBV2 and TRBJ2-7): EPEVTQTPSHQVTQMGQEVILRCVPISNHLYFYWYRQILGQKVEFLVSFYNNEISEKSEIFDDQFSVERPDGSNFTLKIRSTKLEDSAMYFCASRLANEQYFGPGTRLTVT.

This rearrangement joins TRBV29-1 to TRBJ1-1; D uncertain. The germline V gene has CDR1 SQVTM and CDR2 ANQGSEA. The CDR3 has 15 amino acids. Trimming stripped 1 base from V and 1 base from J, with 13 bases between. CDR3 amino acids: CSVEARGLPNTEAFF. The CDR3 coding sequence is TGCAGCGTTGAAGCCCGCGGACTGCCGAACACTGAAGCTTTCTTT. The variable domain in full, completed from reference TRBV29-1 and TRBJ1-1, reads SAVISQKPSRDICQRGTSLTIQCQVDSQVTMMFWYRQQPGQSLTLIATANQGSEATYESGFVIDKFPISRPNLTFSTLTVSNMSPEDSSIYLCSVEARGLPNTEAFFGQGTRLTVV.

Here the CDR3 reads CASARAGGGNEQFF. The CDR3 nucleotides are TGTGCCAGCGCTCGTGCGGGAGGGGGGAATGAGCAGTTCTTC. The rearrangement joins TRBV6-5 to TRBJ2-1, with 9 bases aligning to TRBD2. The germline gives CDR1 MNHEY, CDR2 SVGAGI. The CDR3 totals 14 residues. Trimming cost V 8 bases and J 7 bases; bases outside gene matches: 9.

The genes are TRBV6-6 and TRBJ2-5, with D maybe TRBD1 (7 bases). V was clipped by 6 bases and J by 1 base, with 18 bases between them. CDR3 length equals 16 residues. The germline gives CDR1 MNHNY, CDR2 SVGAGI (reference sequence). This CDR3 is CASRRQGGGIQETQYF. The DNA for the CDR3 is TGTGCCAGCAGGAGACAGGGCGGCGGGATCCAAGAGACCCAGTACTTC.

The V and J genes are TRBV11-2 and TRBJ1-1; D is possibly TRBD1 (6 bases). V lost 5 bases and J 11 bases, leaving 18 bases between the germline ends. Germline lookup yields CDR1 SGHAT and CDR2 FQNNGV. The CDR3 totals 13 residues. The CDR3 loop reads CASSTRQASFAFF. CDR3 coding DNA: TGTGCCAGCAGCACCCGACAGGCATCATTTGCTTTCTTT.

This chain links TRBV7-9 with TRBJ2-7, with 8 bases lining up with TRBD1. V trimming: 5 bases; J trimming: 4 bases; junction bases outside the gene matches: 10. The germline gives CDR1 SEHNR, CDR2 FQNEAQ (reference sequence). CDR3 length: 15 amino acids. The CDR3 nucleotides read TGTGCCAGCAGCCCGATGGGGACAGGAAGGTACGAGCAGTACTTC. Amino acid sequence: CASSPMGTGRYEQYF.

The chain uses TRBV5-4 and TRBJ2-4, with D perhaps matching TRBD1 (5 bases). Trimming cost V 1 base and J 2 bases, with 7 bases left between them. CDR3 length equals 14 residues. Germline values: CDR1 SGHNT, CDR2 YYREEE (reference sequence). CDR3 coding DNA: TGTGCCAGCAGCTTGTCAGGGTCCAAAAACATTCAGTACTTC. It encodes CASSLSGSKNIQYF.

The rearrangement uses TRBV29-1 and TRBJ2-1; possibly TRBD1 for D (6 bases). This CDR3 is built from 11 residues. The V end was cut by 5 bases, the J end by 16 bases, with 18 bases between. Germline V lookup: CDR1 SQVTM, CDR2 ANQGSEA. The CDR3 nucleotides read TGCAGCGTTTCCGACTCAGGGGTTGAATTCTTC. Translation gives CSVSDSGVEFF.

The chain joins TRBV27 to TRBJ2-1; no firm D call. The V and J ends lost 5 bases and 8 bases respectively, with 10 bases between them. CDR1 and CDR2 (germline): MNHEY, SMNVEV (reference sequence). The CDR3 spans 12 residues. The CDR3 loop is CASSKLFDEQFF. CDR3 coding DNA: TGTGCCAGCAGTAAACTTTTTGATGAGCAGTTCTTC.

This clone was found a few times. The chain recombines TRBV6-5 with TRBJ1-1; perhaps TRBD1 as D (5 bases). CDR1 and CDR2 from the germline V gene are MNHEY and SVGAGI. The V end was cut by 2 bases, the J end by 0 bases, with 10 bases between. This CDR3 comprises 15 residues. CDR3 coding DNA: TGTGCCAGCAGTTACGGGGCTGCGGTGAACACTGAAGCTTTCTTT. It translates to CASSYGAAVNTEAFF.

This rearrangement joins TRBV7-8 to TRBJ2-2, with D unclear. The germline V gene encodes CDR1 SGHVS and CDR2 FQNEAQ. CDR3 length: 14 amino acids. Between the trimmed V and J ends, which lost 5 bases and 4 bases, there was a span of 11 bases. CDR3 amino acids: CASSLTASTGELFF. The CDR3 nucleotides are TGTGCCAGCAGCCTTACAGCTTCCACCGGGGAGCTGTTTTTT.

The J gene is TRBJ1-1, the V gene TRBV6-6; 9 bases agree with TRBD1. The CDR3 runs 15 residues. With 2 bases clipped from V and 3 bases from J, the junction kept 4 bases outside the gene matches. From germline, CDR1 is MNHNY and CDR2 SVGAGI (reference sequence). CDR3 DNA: TGTGCCAGCAGTTACATTGGACAGGGGCACACTGAAGCTTTCTTT. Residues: CASSYIGQGHTEAFF.

CDR3 DNA sequence: TGTGCCAGTAGTAACGGGGGACGGAGCTCCTACAATGAGCAGTTCTTC. Translation: CASSNGGRSSYNEQFF. This chain joins TRBV19 and TRBJ2-1; a possible D gene is TRBD2 (6 bases). The V gene lost 4 bases and the J gene lost 0 bases, with 13 bases spanning the gap. The length of the CDR3 is 16 residues. Germline V CDR1 and CDR2: LNHDA, SQIVND (reference sequence).